This is a list of T cell receptor beta chains from one sample in a study of T cells in Graves' hyperthyroidism and ophthalmopathy. A single record per CDR3 protein comes from TCRdb applying MiXCR to the multiplex PCR reads. The table lists 540,000 or so distinct CDR3 sequences, about 45% of them singletons. Sequencing was performed on peripheral blood or thyroid tissue (not recorded which). The receptors originated from an adult woman with Graves' disease, either hyperthyroidism or ophthalmopathy (not recorded which). Each CDR3 is given without its conserved first and last residue. Each record gives: CDR3 protein, clone size, V gene, D gene. A D gene is named only where the DNA matches it firmly. A row's size may be missing; if present it is once, few, many or a size class.

ASTAGLAGGRSYEQY | - | TRBV7-9 | TRBD2
SARDGQGRWQPQH | many | TRBV20-1 | TRBD1
ASTPMGDSPLH | - | TRBV7-2 | -
ASRGPVNYEQY | - | TRBV7-9 | -
ASSHGYERSSYNEQF | - | TRBV7-9 | -
SANRGTNYGYT | - | TRBV29-1 | TRBD1
SAIGGNSNQPQH | - | TRBV20-1 | -
ASSGPQGNTGELF | - | TRBV9 | -
ASSQSPQETQY | few | TRBV6-4 | -
ASSFFGLDTYEQY | many | TRBV7-8 | -
ASTREQETQY | - | TRBV25-1 | -
ASSLGQGADGYT | - | TRBV25-1 | TRBD1
ASSLEAGPILENEQY | many | TRBV5-6 | TRBD2
ATSDPGSYEQY | - | TRBV24-1 | -
SAAGTGATMREKLF | - | TRBV20-1 | TRBD1
ASSPRTVTGELF | many | TRBV9 | -
AIRPGQGHTEAF | few | TRBV10-3 | -